These 20 T cell receptor beta chains were sequenced from one sample in a study of blood T cell repertoires in COVID-19 (dated by TCRdb to the early 2020s). Library prep was done by the immunoSEQ multiplex PCR assay. Entries here come from immuneACCESS through TCRdb and include only in-frame sequences with V and J called. Some clones fail to appear in such tables; in the studies checked, an unresolved V gene covers under half of the shortfall, and the cause of the remainder is unknown. The sample table contains tens of thousands of clones; only one count was recorded for 86% of them. Clones ranked in the top ten supply over 3.5% of the sample. Sequencing was done on a sample of peripheral blood. The receptors were gathered from a man at least 80 years old with active COVID-19.

This chain joins TRBV4-3 and TRBJ1-4, with 8 positions matching TRBD1. Germline V gene lookup returns CDR1 LGHNA and CDR2 YSLEER. After removal of 1 base from V and 5 bases from J, the junction contained 6 bases not matched to a gene. CDR3 length: 16 amino acids. The chain's CDR3 is CASSQAGTGGNEKLFF. The CDR3 nucleotides are TGCGCCAGCAGCCAAGCCGGGACAGGAGGGAATGAAAAACTGTTTTTT.

V gene TRBV20-1 combines with J gene TRBJ1-2, with a weak D call TRBD1 (6 bases). CDR1 is DFQATT and CDR2 is SNEGSKA in the germline V gene (reference sequence). The germline V and J ends were trimmed by 3 bases and 1 base, with 12 bases remaining between them. This CDR3 contains 14 residues. The CDR3 DNA reads as TGCAGTGCTAGTGGAGGGGGATTTAACTATGGCTACACCTTC. It yields the protein CSASGGGFNYGYTF.

This chain links TRBV7-2 with TRBJ1-1, with 7 bases lining up with TRBD1. This CDR3 region has 14 residues. In germline, CDR1 is SGHTA, CDR2 FQGNSA. The V segment lost 5 bases and the J segment 0 bases; nucleotides outside the gene matches: 3. The CDR3: CASSRTGLNTEAFF. The CDR3 DNA reads TGTGCCAGCAGCAGGACAGGCCTGAACACTGAAGCTTTCTTT.

This chain links TRBV20-1 with TRBJ2-3; D is possibly TRBD2 (6 bases). The V end lost 6 bases, the J end lost 5 bases, and 18 bases lay between the germline ends. The CDR3 sequence is 14 residues long. CDR1 and CDR2 (germline): DFQATT, SNEGSKA (reference sequence). DNA of the CDR3: TGCAGTGCAAGTCGACTCACCGGGGGAGATACGCAGTATTTT. Translation: CSASRLTGGDTQYF.

This sequence joins TRBV15 and TRBJ1-2, with a tentative D call TRBD1 (6 bases). Looked up from germline, CDR1 is LNHNV and CDR2 is YYDKDF (reference sequence). CDR3 size: 12 residues. Trimming stripped 1 base from V and 14 bases from J, with 14 bases between. CDR3 amino acids: CATSRANRAWTF. The CDR3, as DNA: TGTGCCACCAGCAGAGCAAACAGGGCATGGACCTTC.

The genes are TRBV6-2 or TRBV6-3 and TRBJ1-2, with D perhaps matching TRBD1 (5 bases). The CDR3 sequence is 13 residues long. Germline V lookup: CDR1 MNHEY, CDR2 SVGEGT. Trimming shortened V by 2 bases and J by 8 bases, and 12 bases separated the two germline ends. The CDR3 region is CASSYTGLWGYTF. The CDR3 DNA reads as TGTGCCAGCAGTTACACGGGACTTTGGGGCTACACCTTC.

This chain connects TRBV14 to TRBJ1-3; D is undetermined. The V gene's germline CDR1 is SGHDN and CDR2 FVKESK. The CDR3 spans 16 residues. V was trimmed by 0 bases and J by 0 bases, leaving 9 bases between them. CDR3 protein: CASSQDAGYSGNTIYF. The CDR3 coding sequence is TGTGCCAGCAGCCAAGACGCAGGCTACTCTGGAAACACCATATATTTT.

The gene calls are TRBV28 and TRBJ2-7, with 7 bases that match TRBD1. Germline V gene lookup returns CDR1 MDHEN and CDR2 SYDVKM. This CDR3 is 13 amino acids long. V shed 6 bases, J shed 4 bases, and the junction held 6 bases outside the gene matches. DNA of the CDR3: TGTGCCAGCAGACATACAGGGGTATACGAGCAGTACTTC. This translates into CASRHTGVYEQYF.

The chain links TRBV28 to TRBJ2-2, with D perhaps TRBD1 (6 bases). Germline V gives CDR1 MDHEN, CDR2 SYDVKM. CDR3 length: 17 residues. Trimming removed 5 bases from V and 1 base from J, with 17 bases in between. CDR3 residues: CASSKRPGQWNTGELFF. The DNA for the CDR3 is TGTGCCAGCAGTAAACGACCGGGACAATGGAACACCGGGGAGCTGTTTTTT. Supplemented by reference TRBV28 and TRBJ2-2, the full variable domain reads DVKVTQSSRYLVKRTGEKVFLECVQDMDHENMFWYRQDPGLGLRLIYFSYDVKMKEKGDIPEGYSVSREKKERFSLILESASTNQTSMYLCASSKRPGQWNTGELFFGEGSRLTVL.

The chain joins TRBV6-2 or TRBV6-3 to TRBJ2-2; 10 bases align to TRBD2. The CDR3 extends over 13 amino acids. CDR1 is MNHEY and CDR2 is SVGEGT in the germline V gene. V dropped 4 bases and J dropped 11; count of bases not matched to a gene: 4. The CDR3 DNA sequence: TGTGCCAGCAGTTCTAGCGGGAGCGGAGAGCTGTTTTTT. Protein product: CASSSSGSGELFF.

This rearrangement joins TRBV2 to TRBJ2-5; 9 bases align to TRBD2. J lost 4 bases, V lost 7 bases, and 10 bases had no gene match. Germline assignment: CDR1 SNHLY and CDR2 FYNNEI. The CDR3 runs to 15 residues. The CDR3 nucleotides read TGTGCCAGCATTCGCTTCAGCGGGAGGATAGAGACCCAGTACTTC. Protein: CASIRFSGRIETQYF. The whole variable domain, remainder taken from reference TRBV2 and TRBJ2-5, is EPEVTQTPSHQVTQMGQEVILRCVPISNHLYFYWYRQILGQKVEFLVSFYNNEISEKSEIFDDQFSVERPDGSNFTLKIRSTKLEDSAMYFCASIRFSGRIETQYFGPGTRLLVL.

V usage is TRBV5-1 and J usage is TRBJ2-7; the D gene is possibly TRBD2 (6 bases). CDR1 and CDR2 (germline): SGHRS, YFSETQ. The CDR3 loop spans 16 amino acids. V was trimmed by 1 base and J by 3 bases, leaving 17 bases between them. As DNA, the CDR3 is TGCGCCAGCAGCTTGATTTATGCAGCGGGCGACTACGAGCAGTACTTC. It specifies CASSLIYAAGDYEQYF.

The rearrangement uses TRBV6-1 and TRBJ2-7; D may be TRBD2 (6 bases). The germline V gene encodes CDR1 MNHNS and CDR2 SASEGT. The length of the CDR3 is 14 residues. V was pared by 0 bases and J by 6 bases, with 12 bases between. The CDR3 loop reads CASSEAAGRGEQYF. For the CDR3, the DNA is TGTGCCAGCAGTGAAGCGGCGGGACGGGGCGAGCAGTACTTC.

This chain joins TRBV12-3 or TRBV12-4 and TRBJ1-5, with a tentative D call TRBD1 (5 bases). The CDR3 consists of 13 residues. V was cut by 10 bases and J by 4 bases, with 14 bases left in between. CDR3 nucleotides: TGTGCCACCACCCAGGGAAGAAATCAGCCCCAGCATTTT. It translates to CATTQGRNQPQHF.

The chain carries TRBV5-1 and TRBJ2-7; 11 bases are a match to TRBD1. CDR3 length equals 14 residues. Germline loops: CDR1 SGHRS, CDR2 YFSETQ. J lost 5 bases, V lost 2 bases, and 3 bases had no gene match. CDR3 protein: CASSFPGQGDEQYF. CDR3 nucleotides: TGCGCCAGCAGCTTTCCGGGACAGGGGGACGAGCAGTACTTC.

The chain couples TRBV7-9 to TRBJ2-7; 8 nucleotides line up with TRBD2. The CDR3 spans 16 residues. J was trimmed by 7 bases and V by 0 bases; bases with no gene match: 11. The V gene's germline CDR1 is SEHNR and CDR2 FQNEAQ (reference sequence). This CDR3 reads CASSLAESGGPVEQYF. The CDR3 DNA reads TGTGCCAGCAGCTTAGCGGAGTCGGGAGGGCCGGTTGAGCAGTACTTC.

The gene calls are TRBV9 and TRBJ2-5; 12 bases are shared with TRBD2. The CDR3 is 16 amino acids. Losses at the gene ends were 3 bases for V and 7 bases for J; bases not matched to a gene: 10. From germline, CDR1 is SGDLS and CDR2 YYNGEE. The CDR3 DNA sequence: TGTGCCAGCAGCGACCGACTAGCGGGAGATGTCGGGACCCAGTACTTC. It codes for CASSDRLAGDVGTQYF.

V and J are TRBV18 and TRBJ1-2; D might be TRBD1 (6 bases). The CDR3 loop spans 13 amino acids. V was clipped by 4 bases and J by 6 bases, with 12 bases between them. The germline V gene has CDR1 KGHSH and CDR2 LQKENI. The CDR3 sequence is CASSLEDSNGYTF. The CDR3, as DNA: TGTGCCAGCTCACTAGAGGACAGTAATGGCTACACCTTC.

The chain joins TRBV5-4 to TRBJ2-1; the D is unclear. V shed 0 bases and J shed 1 base, with 5 bases lying between them. In germline, CDR1 is SGHNT, CDR2 YYREEE (reference sequence). This CDR3 spans 14 amino acids. The chain's CDR3 is CASSLASSYNEQFF. The CDR3, as DNA: TGTGCCAGCAGCTTGGCGAGTTCCTACAATGAGCAGTTCTTC.

J is TRBJ2-2 and V is TRBV3-1 (or the pseudogene TRBV3-2); TRBD2 matches at 12 bases. The trim removed 5 bases at V and 5 bases at J, leaving 6 bases unmatched. This CDR3 spans 16 amino acids. CDR1 LGHDT and CDR2 YNNKEL come from the germline V gene (reference sequence). DNA for the CDR3: TGTGCCAGCAGCGATGGACTAGCGGGATCTACCGGGGAGCTGTTTTTT. It specifies CASSDGLAGSTGELFF.